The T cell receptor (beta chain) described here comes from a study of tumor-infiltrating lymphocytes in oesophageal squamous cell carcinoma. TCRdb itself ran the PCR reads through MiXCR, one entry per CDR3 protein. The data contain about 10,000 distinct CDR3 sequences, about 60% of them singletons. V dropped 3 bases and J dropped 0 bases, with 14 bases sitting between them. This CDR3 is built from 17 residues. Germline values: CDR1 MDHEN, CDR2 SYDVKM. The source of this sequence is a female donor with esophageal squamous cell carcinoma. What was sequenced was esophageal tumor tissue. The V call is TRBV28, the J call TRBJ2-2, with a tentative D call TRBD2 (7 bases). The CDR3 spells CASSLGGAATNTGELFF. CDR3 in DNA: TGTGCCAGCAGTTTGGGGGGGGCCGCTACGAACACCGGGGAGCTGTTTTTT.